The clone carrying this T cell receptor (beta chain) was counted many times. This CDR3 spans 15 amino acids. Germline trimming cut 6 bases from V and 2 bases from J; bases unmatched to any gene: 7. The germline gives CDR1 LGHDT, CDR2 YNNKEL (reference sequence). The sample originates from a study of T-cell memory formation after mild COVID-19. TCRdb independently ran MiXCR on the 5' RACE reads; one entry per CDR3 protein. This sample yields hundreds of thousands of distinct CDR3 sequences, of which around 15% are seen a single time; about 22% belongs to the top ten. Sequencing was performed on PBMCs or a T cell subset sorted from them (not recorded which). The gene calls are TRBV3-1 and TRBJ1-3; TRBD1 agrees at 7 bases. This clonotype originated in a man younger than 30 who had mild COVID-19 (a few samples of this study predate the infection). Cell type and time point are not known. The CDR3 here is CASSQTGHAGNTIYF. As DNA, the CDR3 is TGTGCCAGCAGTCAGACAGGGCATGCTGGAAACACCATATATTTT.